A single sample gave rise to the 31 T cell receptor beta chains below, sequenced in a study of shared clonotypes between healthy human individuals. Clones were read by immunoSEQ multiplex PCR, and TCRdb kept only the in-frame ones, dropping some. The sample has 500,000 to 550,000 clones, roughly 95% seen once; the top ten hold about 0.059%. Sequenced material: naive CD4+ T cells sorted from blood. Subset meaning: CD45RA+ positively selected. These receptors were taken from a woman in her 30s in good health.

The V and J genes are TRBV18 and TRBJ2-3; D is undetermined. The CDR3 sequence is 15 residues long. V dropped 3 bases and J dropped 4 bases, with 14 bases sitting between them. CDR1 and CDR2 (germline): KGHSH, LQKENI. Here the CDR3 reads CASSPPGLGPDTQYF. CDR3 sequence (DNA): TGTGCCAGCTCACCTCCCGGCTTGGGTCCAGATACGCAGTATTTT. The full variable domain, in which reference TRBV18 and TRBJ2-3 provide the parts outside the CDR3, is NAGVMQNPRHLVRRRGQEARLRCSPMKGHSHVYWYRQLPEEGLKFMVYLQKENIIDESGMPKERFSAEFPKEGPSILRIQQVVRGDSAAYFCASSPPGLGPDTQYFGPGTRLTVL.

The chain is built from TRBV6-5 and TRBJ2-3; 8 bases are a match to TRBD1. Germline V gives CDR1 MNHEY, CDR2 SVGAGI. This CDR3 is built from 15 residues. V shed 5 bases and J 0 bases; nucleotides not matched to a gene: 4. This CDR3 is CASSQQGASTDTQYF. The DNA for the CDR3 is TGTGCCAGCAGTCAGCAGGGGGCCAGCACAGATACGCAGTATTTT.

The rearrangement uses TRBV5-1 and TRBJ2-3; no reliable D call. This CDR3 region has 14 residues. Trimming took off 4 bases at V and 3 bases at J, with 12 bases between the two ends. CDR1 is SGHRS and CDR2 is YFSETQ in the germline V gene. This CDR3 is CASSQRLGTDTQYF. The CDR3 coding sequence is TGCGCCAGCAGCCAAAGACTCGGTACAGATACGCAGTATTTT.

J is TRBJ2-7 and V is TRBV7-9; 11 bases map to TRBD2. The germline V gene encodes CDR1 SEHNR and CDR2 FQNEAQ (reference sequence). This CDR3 contains 16 residues. The J segment lost 2 bases and the V segment lost 4 bases, leaving 7 bases of the junction unmatched. The CDR3 spells CASSSLAGGRPYEQYF. The CDR3 nucleotides read TGTGCCAGCAGCTCTCTAGCGGGAGGCCGACCCTACGAGCAGTACTTC.

V is TRBV19 and J is TRBJ2-2, with D perhaps TRBD1 or TRBD2 (5 bases each). Germline-derived CDR1 and CDR2 are LNHDA and SQIVND (reference sequence). The length of the CDR3 is 13 residues. V gave up 8 bases and J gave up 5 bases, with 12 bases separating them. CDR3 coding DNA: TGTGCCAGTCGAGGGGTCGGTACCGGGGAGCTGTTTTTT. This gives the protein CASRGVGTGELFF.

The chain uses TRBV19 and TRBJ2-2; possibly TRBD1 for D (5 bases). The germline V gene has CDR1 LNHDA and CDR2 SQIVND (reference sequence). The germline V and J ends were trimmed by 5 bases and 4 bases, with 23 bases remaining between them. The CDR3 has 18 amino acids. In DNA, the CDR3 is TGTGCCAGTAGTGTTGGACGTTCCGGACACACTTTCACCGGGGAGCTGTTTTTT. Its protein is CASSVGRSGHTFTGELFF.

The chain combines TRBV5-1 with TRBJ1-4; D is unclear. Germline V CDR1 and CDR2: SGHRS, YFSETQ. Trimming left V 0 bases short and J 8 bases short, with 17 bases between. The CDR3 covers 16 residues. The CDR3 DNA reads as TGCGCCAGCAGCTTGGGTTGGGGTTCGGAGGAGGAAAAACTGTTTTTT. Its protein is CASSLGWGSEEEKLFF. The full variable domain, its missing parts supplied by reference TRBV5-1 and TRBJ1-4, is KAGVTQTPRYLIKTRGQQVTLSCSPISGHRSVSWYQQTPGQGLQFLFEYFSETQRNKGNFPGRFSGRQFSNSRSEMNVSTLELGDSALYLCASSLGWGSEEEKLFFGSGTQLSVL.

This chain links TRBV7-9 with TRBJ2-3, with TRBD1 identical over 9 bases. V shed 4 bases, J shed 0 bases, and the junction held 14 bases outside the gene matches. This CDR3 has 19 amino acids. Germline assignment: CDR1 SEHNR and CDR2 FQNEAQ (reference sequence). This CDR3 reads CASSSLTGTGILSTDTQYF. CDR3 in DNA: TGTGCCAGCAGCTCCCTAACCGGGACAGGGATTTTGAGCACAGATACGCAGTATTTT.

V and J are TRBV7-9 and TRBJ2-7; the D is unclear. The CDR3 totals 11 residues. The V gene lost 5 bases and the J gene lost 7 bases, with 9 bases spanning the gap. CDR1 SEHNR and CDR2 FQNEAQ come from the germline V gene (reference sequence). The CDR3 region is CASSISLEQYF. CDR3 coding DNA: TGTGCCAGCAGCATCAGCCTTGAGCAGTACTTC.

The gene calls are TRBV2 and TRBJ2-3; D is unresolved. The CDR3 totals 12 residues. CDR1 and CDR2 from the germline V gene are SNHLY and FYNNEI. Trimming cost V 8 bases and J 4 bases, with 10 bases left between them. The CDR3: CASAELSDTQYF. For the CDR3, the DNA is TGTGCCAGCGCCGAGCTATCAGATACGCAGTATTTT.

V and J are TRBV11-2 and TRBJ1-5; TRBD1 aligns across 8 bases. Germline trimming cut 5 bases from V and 5 bases from J; bases unmatched to any gene: 5. CDR3 length: 14 residues. Germline CDR1 is SGHAT and CDR2 is FQNNGV. The CDR3 sequence is CASSQGAFDQPQHF. CDR3 nucleotide sequence: TGTGCCAGCAGCCAGGGGGCGTTCGATCAGCCCCAGCATTTT.

This clone is a singleton in its sample. The chain carries TRBV30 and TRBJ2-1; D is unclear. This CDR3 is 13 amino acids long. The germline CDR1 and CDR2 sequences are GTSNPN and SVGIG (reference sequence). Trimming took 5 bases from V and 2 from J, leaving 10 bases between them. The DNA for the CDR3 is TGTGCCTGGGAACGGACCGCCTACAATGAGCAGTTCTTC. Encoded protein: CAWERTAYNEQFF.

The rearrangement uses TRBV21-1 and TRBJ2-1; the table's D call, TRBD2, has no DNA check behind it. TRBV21-1 is a listed pseudogene. The CDR3 sequence is 18 residues long. CDR3 sequence: CASSLPRLGTSGYNEQFF. The CDR3 nucleotides are TGTGCCAGCAGCTTACCGCGTCTCGGGACTAGCGGCTACAATGAGCAGTTCTTC.

The CDR3 here is CASSPPGYEQYF. As DNA, the CDR3 is TGTGCCAGCAGCCCACCGGGGTACGAGCAGTACTTC. The rearrangement uses TRBV7-9 and TRBJ2-7; possible D gene TRBD2, 5 bases. The V end was cut by 5 bases, the J end by 4 bases, with 9 bases between. Germline assignment: CDR1 SEHNR and CDR2 FQNEAQ (reference sequence). The CDR3 is 12 amino acids.

This chain links TRBV2 with TRBJ2-1; TRBD2 aligns across 8 bases. Germline CDR1 and CDR2: SNHLY and FYNNEI. The V and J ends lost 6 bases and 9 bases, in that order; junction bases with no gene match: 10. The CDR3 runs to 14 residues. CDR3 nucleotides: TGTGCCAGCAGAGGGCTAGCGGGTCCTAGTGAGCAGTTCTTC. It yields the protein CASRGLAGPSEQFF.

The chain joins TRBV19 to TRBJ2-1, with TRBD1 matching 10 bases. CDR1 and CDR2 (germline): LNHDA, SQIVND (reference sequence). V lost 7 bases, J lost 0 bases, and 6 bases stayed unmatched. The CDR3 is made up of 16 amino acids. For the CDR3, the DNA is TGTGCCAGTACCGGACAGGGGGGTCCCTCCTACAATGAGCAGTTCTTC. This encodes CASTGQGGPSYNEQFF.

The J gene is TRBJ2-7, the V gene TRBV5-6, with TRBD2 matching over 12 bases. Germline CDR1 and CDR2: SGHDT and YYEEEE. CDR3 length equals 16 residues. V trimming: 0 bases; J trimming: 1 base; junction bases outside the gene matches: 2. The CDR3 loop is CASSLGLAGASYEQYF. Written as DNA, the CDR3 is TGTGCCAGCAGCTTGGGACTAGCGGGAGCGTCCTACGAGCAGTACTTC.

The chain has TRBV6-1 and TRBJ2-5; tentative D call: TRBD2 (6 bases). The V and J ends lost 4 bases and 0 bases respectively, with 15 bases between them. Germline V gene sequence: CDR1 MNHNS, CDR2 SASEGT. CDR3 size: 16 residues. The CDR3, as DNA: TGTGCCAGCAGTGTTCCGGTCGGGAGCAACCAAGAGACCCAGTACTTC. Protein product: CASSVPVGSNQETQYF.

The CDR3 DNA is TGTGCCAGCAGCCTGGACCGACAAGAGACCCAGTACTTC. Residues: CASSLDRQETQYF. This chain joins TRBV2 and TRBJ2-5; D gene ambiguous. V lost 6 bases and J 2 bases, leaving 10 bases between the germline ends. This CDR3 spans 13 amino acids. CDR1 is SNHLY and CDR2 is FYNNEI in the germline V gene.

This rearrangement joins TRBV7-2 to TRBJ1-1, with D possibly TRBD1 on 5 matching bases. Germline V lookup: CDR1 SGHTA, CDR2 FQGNSA. V lost 2 bases and J 3 bases, leaving 7 bases between the germline ends. The CDR3 spans 13 residues. CDR3 coding DNA: TGTGCCAGCAGCTTACAGGGCGACACTGAAGCTTTCTTT. Translating gives CASSLQGDTEAFF.

This sequence joins TRBV6-6 and TRBJ1-3; D may be TRBD1 (5 bases). V lost 5 bases to trimming and J lost 0 bases, with 11 bases between them. The germline V gene has CDR1 MNHNY and CDR2 SVGAGI (reference sequence). This CDR3 region has 15 residues. Written as DNA, the CDR3 is TGTGCCAGCAGTCCAGGGAAAAGCTCTGGAAACACCATATATTTT. Translating it yields CASSPGKSSGNTIYF.

This rearrangement joins TRBV10-1 to TRBJ1-1; tentatively, D is TRBD1 (5 bases). This CDR3 comprises 15 residues. V lost 2 bases and J 1 base, leaving 11 bases between the germline ends. The germline CDR1 and CDR2 sequences are WNHNN and SYGVQD (reference sequence). CDR3 nucleotides: TGCGCCAGCAGTGAGGAGGGCGGACAGAACACTGAAGCTTTCTTT. Protein product: CASSEEGGQNTEAFF.

The chain combines TRBV5-4 with TRBJ2-7; possibly TRBD1 or TRBD2 for D (5 bases each). The CDR3 is made up of 16 amino acids. CDR1 and CDR2 from the germline V gene are SGHNT and YYREEE (reference sequence). Trimming stripped 5 bases from V and 3 bases from J, with 21 bases between. The CDR3 is CASSPGTDTHFYEQYF. CDR3 DNA sequence: TGTGCCAGCAGTCCGGGGACGGATACACATTTCTACGAGCAGTACTTC.

This clone showed up just once. This chain joins TRBV5-1 and TRBJ2-7; no reliable D call. The CDR3 runs 12 residues. Germline loops: CDR1 SGHRS, CDR2 YFSETQ. V dropped 2 bases and J dropped 3 bases, with 6 bases sitting between them. This CDR3 is CASSFTFYEQYF. The CDR3 DNA reads TGCGCCAGCAGCTTCACTTTCTACGAGCAGTACTTC.

The chain is built from TRBV5-6 and TRBJ1-5; the D gene is possibly TRBD1 (6 bases). Trimming removed 4 bases at V and 5 bases at J, with 13 bases between. In germline, CDR1 is SGHDT, CDR2 YYEEEE. The CDR3 extends over 14 amino acids. CDR3 in amino acids: CASSGEGEDQPQHF. The CDR3, as DNA: TGTGCCAGCAGCGGGGAGGGGGAGGATCAGCCCCAGCATTTT. The variable domain in full, with the rest retrieved from reference TRBV5-6 and TRBJ1-5, is DAGVTQSPTHLIKTRGQQVTLRCSPKSGHDTVSWYQQALGQGPQFIFQYYEEEERQRGNFPDRFSGHQFPNYSSELNVNALLLGDSALYLCASSGEGEDQPQHFGDGTRLSIL.

The chain recombines TRBV6-1 with TRBJ1-4, with 7 bases matching TRBD1. Germline trimming cut 6 bases from V and 8 bases from J; bases unmatched to any gene: 9. CDR3 length: 14 amino acids. Germline CDR1 and CDR2: MNHNS and SASEGT. CDR3 DNA sequence: TGTGCCAGCAGACCAGGGGGGATTGGCGAAAAACTGTTTTTT. It specifies CASRPGGIGEKLFF.

The V gene is TRBV27, the J gene TRBJ2-2, with 8 bases lining up with TRBD1. V shed 9 bases, J shed 4 bases, and the junction held 10 bases outside the gene matches. Germline CDR1 MNHEY, CDR2 SMNVEV (reference sequence). The CDR3 loop spans 15 amino acids. The CDR3 protein is CASGPGRGRTGELFF. CDR3 coding DNA: TGTGCCAGTGGACCAGGCAGGGGGCGCACCGGGGAGCTGTTTTTT.

The chain combines TRBV6-5 with TRBJ2-7; D may be TRBD2 (6 bases). CDR3 size: 14 residues. V was pared by 5 bases and J by 6 bases, with 17 bases between. Per germline, CDR1 MNHEY and CDR2 SVGAGI. CDR3 region: CASSPQGGLGEQYF. DNA of the CDR3: TGTGCCAGCAGTCCGCAGGGAGGTTTGGGCGAGCAGTACTTC.

The rearrangement links TRBV6-6 to TRBJ1-5, with D unresolved. V dropped 7 bases and J dropped 4 bases, with 11 bases sitting between them. The CDR3 has 13 residues. Germline V gene sequence: CDR1 MNHNY, CDR2 SVGAGI (reference sequence). The CDR3 sequence: CASNPGLNQPQHF. CDR3 DNA: TGTGCCAGCAACCCGGGCCTTAATCAGCCCCAGCATTTT.

The chain joins TRBV28 to TRBJ1-1; 10 nucleotides match TRBD1. This CDR3 region has 15 residues. With V trimmed by 5 bases and J by 5 bases, 8 bases remained unmatched. Per germline, CDR1 MDHEN and CDR2 SYDVKM. In DNA, the CDR3 is TGTGCCAGCAGTGTCGACAGGGGGCGCGGAACTGAAGCTTTCTTT. Its protein product is CASSVDRGRGTEAFF. Using reference TRBV28 and TRBJ1-1 for the parts outside the CDR3, the full variable domain is DVKVTQSSRYLVKRTGEKVFLECVQDMDHENMFWYRQDPGLGLRLIYFSYDVKMKEKGDIPEGYSVSREKKERFSLILESASTNQTSMYLCASSVDRGRGTEAFFGQGTRLTVV.

The V call is TRBV18, the J call TRBJ1-3; weak D call: TRBD1 (6 bases). The germline gives CDR1 KGHSH, CDR2 LQKENI. The CDR3 totals 15 residues. Deletions cut 6 bases from V and 5 bases from J, with 17 bases between. The CDR3 reads CASSNLDRTRNTIYF. DNA of the CDR3: TGTGCCAGCTCCAACCTCGACAGGACTCGAAACACCATATATTTT.